A selection of T cell receptor beta chains follows, all from one sample in a study of blood T cell repertoires in COVID-19. Sequencing used immunoSEQ multiplex PCR; TCRdb keeps in-frame clones, though not all of them. Here the sample spans about 200,000 clones, 85% to 90% being singletons. The material sequenced was peripheral blood. The receptor set was obtained from a man aged 60 to 69 with acute or convalescent COVID-19. The conserved cysteine and the conserved F or W are not part of the CDR3 here. Each record gives: J gene, V gene, CDR3 protein.

TRBJ1-1,TRBV2,ASTRTGLNTEAF
TRBJ1-2,TRBV25-1,ASREVGGYT
TRBJ1-1,TRBV19,ASSMGDRGTEAF
TRBJ1-1,TRBV10-3,AISAGRGTDNTEAF
TRBJ1-4,TRBV14,ASSPGKQGFANEKLF
TRBJ1-5,TRBV7-8,ASRPGQGAPQPQH
TRBJ2-4,TRBV19,ASSKNSRGAKNIQY
TRBJ2-3,TRBV3-1/TRBV3-2,ASSQGRGGVEY
TRBJ1-2,TRBV6-5,ASSYPGVLGYT
TRBJ1-1,TRBV27,ASMRQPNTEAF
TRBJ2-7,TRBV7-9,ASTIAGGGRREQY
TRBJ2-7,TRBV12-3/TRBV12-4,ASSKQGPGEQY
TRBJ2-3,TRBV15,ATSRGAGGPKGDTQY
TRBJ2-7,TRBV6-4,ASIRTDPYEQY
TRBJ2-5,TRBV5-4,ASRLPATSGGETQY
TRBJ1-5,TRBV6-5,ASSYSGGRNQPQH
TRBJ2-2,TRBV5-4,ASSDRGTGELF
TRBJ2-7,TRBV9,ASSLRQIAVPYEQY
TRBJ1-6,TRBV6-6,ASSPRGATLYNSPLH
TRBJ2-3,TRBV5-1,ASSLESPWRDTQY
TRBJ2-1,TRBV7-2,ASSTLRLAYNEQF
TRBJ2-2,TRBV24-1,ATSDPVGELF
TRBJ1-1,TRBV18,ASSPQTGLASGTEAF
TRBJ1-5,TRBV6-1,ASSEAPSSQPQH
TRBJ2-3,TRBV5-6,ASSLGTGRSDTQY
TRBJ1-5,TRBV7-2,ASSQAPTGGYSNQPQH
TRBJ1-5,TRBV4-3,ASSQGQGGQPQH
TRBJ2-1,TRBV19,ASTGHRNNEQF